This T cell receptor (beta chain) derives from a study of PD-1 blockade in classical Hodgkin lymphoma. Study results and limitations: Before treatment, TCR diversity in newly diagnosed patients was reportedly lower than in healthy donors. Individuals initiating nivolumab under 1 year after ASCT were excluded. Complete responders had baseline diversity similar to newly diagnosed patients.

Produced via immunoSEQ multiplex PCR; TCRdb's table is partial and in-frame only. Among some 100,000 clones, roughly 92% were seen once, and the ten largest hold 2.8%. All patients relapsed after autologous stem cell transplantation, and brentuximab vedotin exposure varied. Germline V gene lookup returns CDR1 LNHDA and CDR2 SQIVND (reference sequence). V was shortened by 3 bases and J by 5 bases, with 10 bases between the two germline ends. The CDR3 sequence is 13 residues long. There are a few counts of this clone. Its antigen is undetermined. This specimen was peripheral blood mononuclear cells (PBMCs), taken at baseline. The sequence was obtained from a human donor with classical Hodgkin lymphoma. The V and J genes are TRBV19 and TRBJ1-1; maybe TRBD1 (6 bases). The CDR3 DNA reads as TGTGCCAGTAGTATGGGGAGGGGGACTGAAGCTTTCTTT. As protein: CASSMGRGTEAFF.